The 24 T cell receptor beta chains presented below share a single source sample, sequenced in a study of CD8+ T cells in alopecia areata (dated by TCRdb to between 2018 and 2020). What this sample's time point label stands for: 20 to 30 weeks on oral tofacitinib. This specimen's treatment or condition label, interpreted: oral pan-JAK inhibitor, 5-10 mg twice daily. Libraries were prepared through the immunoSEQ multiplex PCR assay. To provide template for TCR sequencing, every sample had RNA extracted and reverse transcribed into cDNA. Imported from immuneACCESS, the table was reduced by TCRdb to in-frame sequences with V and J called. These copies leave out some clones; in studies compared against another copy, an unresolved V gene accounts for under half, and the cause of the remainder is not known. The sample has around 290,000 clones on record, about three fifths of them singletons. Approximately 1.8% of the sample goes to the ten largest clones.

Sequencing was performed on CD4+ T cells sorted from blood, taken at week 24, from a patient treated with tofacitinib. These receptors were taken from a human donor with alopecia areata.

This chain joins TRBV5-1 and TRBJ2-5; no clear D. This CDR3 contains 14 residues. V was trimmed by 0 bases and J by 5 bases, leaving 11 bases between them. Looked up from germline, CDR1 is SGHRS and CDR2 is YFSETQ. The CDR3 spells CASSLVIDGETQYF. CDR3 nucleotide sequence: TGCGCCAGCAGCTTGGTCATTGACGGGGAGACCCAGTACTTC.

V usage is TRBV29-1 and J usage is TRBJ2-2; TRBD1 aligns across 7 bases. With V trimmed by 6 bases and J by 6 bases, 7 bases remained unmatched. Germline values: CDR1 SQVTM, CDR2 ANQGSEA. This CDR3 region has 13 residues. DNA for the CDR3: TGCAGCGTAACCGACAGGGTAGCCGGGGAGCTGTTTTTT. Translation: CSVTDRVAGELFF.

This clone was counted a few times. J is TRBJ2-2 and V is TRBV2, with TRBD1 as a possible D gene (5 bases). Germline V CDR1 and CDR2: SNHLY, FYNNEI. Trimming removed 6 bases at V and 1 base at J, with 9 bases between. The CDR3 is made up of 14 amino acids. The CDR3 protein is CASRGELNTGELFF. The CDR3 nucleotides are TGTGCCAGCAGAGGGGAATTGAACACCGGGGAGCTGTTTTTT.

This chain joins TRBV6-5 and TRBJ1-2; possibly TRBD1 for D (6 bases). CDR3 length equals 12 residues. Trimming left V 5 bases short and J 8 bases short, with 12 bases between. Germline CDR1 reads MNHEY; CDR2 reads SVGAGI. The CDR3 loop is CASSNRVAGYTF. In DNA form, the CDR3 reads TGTGCCAGCAGTAACAGGGTTGCCGGCTACACCTTC.

The CDR3 DNA reads TGTGCCAGCAGCTTAGTGGACCTCTACGAGCAGTACTTC. Translation gives CASSLVDLYEQYF. This chain joins TRBV7-2 and TRBJ2-7; D is uncertain. CDR1 SGHTA and CDR2 FQGNSA come from the germline V gene. This CDR3 contains 13 residues. V was clipped by 1 base and J by 3 bases, with 7 bases between them.

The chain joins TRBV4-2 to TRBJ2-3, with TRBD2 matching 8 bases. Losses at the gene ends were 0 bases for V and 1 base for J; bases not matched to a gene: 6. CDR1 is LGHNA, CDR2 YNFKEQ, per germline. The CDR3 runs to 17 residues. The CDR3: CASSQEPGGLGTDTQYF. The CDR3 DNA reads TGTGCCAGCAGCCAAGAACCGGGGGGGCTGGGCACAGATACGCAGTATTTT.

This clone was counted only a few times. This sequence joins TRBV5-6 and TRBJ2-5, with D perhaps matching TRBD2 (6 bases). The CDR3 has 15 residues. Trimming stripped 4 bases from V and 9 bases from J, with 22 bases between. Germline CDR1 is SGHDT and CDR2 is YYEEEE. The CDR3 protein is CASSATRAGGRAQYF. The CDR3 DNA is TGTGCCAGCAGCGCTACCCGGGCCGGAGGGAGAGCCCAGTACTTC. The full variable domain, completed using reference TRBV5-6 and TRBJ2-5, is DAGVTQSPTHLIKTRGQQVTLRCSPKSGHDTVSWYQQALGQGPQFIFQYYEEEERQRGNFPDRFSGHQFPNYSSELNVNALLLGDSALYLCASSATRAGGRAQYFGPGTRLLVL.

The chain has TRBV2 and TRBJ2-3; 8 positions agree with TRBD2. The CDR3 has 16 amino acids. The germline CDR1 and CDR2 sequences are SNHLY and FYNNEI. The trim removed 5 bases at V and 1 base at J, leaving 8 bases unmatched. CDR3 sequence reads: CASSQDRAGGTDTQYF. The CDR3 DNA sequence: TGTGCCAGCAGTCAAGATCGAGCGGGGGGCACAGATACGCAGTATTTT.

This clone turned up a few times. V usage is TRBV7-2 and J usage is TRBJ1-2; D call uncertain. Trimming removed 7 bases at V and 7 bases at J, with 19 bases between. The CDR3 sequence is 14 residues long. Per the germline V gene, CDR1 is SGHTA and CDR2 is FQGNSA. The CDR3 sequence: CASTPRAPEGGYTF. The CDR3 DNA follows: TGTGCCAGCACCCCGAGGGCTCCCGAAGGTGGCTACACCTTC.

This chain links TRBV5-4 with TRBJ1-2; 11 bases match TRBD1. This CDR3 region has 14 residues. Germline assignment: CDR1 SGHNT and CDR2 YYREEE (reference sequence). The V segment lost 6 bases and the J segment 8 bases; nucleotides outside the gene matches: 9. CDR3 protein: CASNRDRGLSGYTF. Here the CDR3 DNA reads TGTGCCAGCAATAGGGACAGGGGGTTGAGCGGCTACACCTTC.

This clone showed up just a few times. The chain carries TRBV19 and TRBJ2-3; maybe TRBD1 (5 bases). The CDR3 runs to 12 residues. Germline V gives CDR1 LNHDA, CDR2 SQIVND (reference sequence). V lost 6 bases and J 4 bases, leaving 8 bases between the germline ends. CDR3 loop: CASRRGSDTQYF. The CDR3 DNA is TGTGCCAGTAGAAGGGGCTCAGATACGCAGTATTTT.

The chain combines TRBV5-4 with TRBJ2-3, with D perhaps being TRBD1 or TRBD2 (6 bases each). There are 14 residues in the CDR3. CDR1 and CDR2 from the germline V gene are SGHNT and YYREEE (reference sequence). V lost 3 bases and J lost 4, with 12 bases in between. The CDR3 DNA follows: TGTGCCAGCAGCTCCTCCGGGGGCTCAGATACGCAGTATTTT. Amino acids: CASSSSGGSDTQYF. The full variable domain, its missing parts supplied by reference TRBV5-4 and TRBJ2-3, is ETGVTQSPTHLIKTRGQQVTLRCSSQSGHNTVSWYQQALGQGPQFIFQYYREEENGRGNFPPRFSGLQFPNYSSELNVNALELDDSALYLCASSSSGGSDTQYFGPGTRLTVL.

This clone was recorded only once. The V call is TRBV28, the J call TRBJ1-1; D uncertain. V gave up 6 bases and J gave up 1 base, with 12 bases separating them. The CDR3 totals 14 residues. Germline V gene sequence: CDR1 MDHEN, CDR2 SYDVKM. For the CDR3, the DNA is TGTGCCAGCAGACTAGGACCGCGGAACACTGAAGCTTTCTTT. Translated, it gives CASRLGPRNTEAFF.

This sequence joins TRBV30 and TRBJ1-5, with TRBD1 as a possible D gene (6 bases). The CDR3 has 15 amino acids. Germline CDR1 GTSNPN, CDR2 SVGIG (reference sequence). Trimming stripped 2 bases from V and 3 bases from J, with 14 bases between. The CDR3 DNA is TGTGCCTGGAGTACAATACAGGGATACAATCAGCCCCAGCATTTT. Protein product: CAWSTIQGYNQPQHF.

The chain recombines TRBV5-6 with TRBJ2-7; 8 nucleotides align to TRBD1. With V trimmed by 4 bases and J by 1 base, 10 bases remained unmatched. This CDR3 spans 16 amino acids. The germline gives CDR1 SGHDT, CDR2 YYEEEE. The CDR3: CASSRDRGTRSYEQYF. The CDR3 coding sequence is TGTGCCAGCAGCCGTGACAGGGGAACAAGATCCTACGAGCAGTACTTC.

The CDR3 nucleotides are TGTGCCTGCCCACAGGGGACGCCGGTTGGGGGTACGCAGTATTTT. Translated, it gives CACPQGTPVGGTQYF. The gene calls are TRBV30 and TRBJ2-3; TRBD1 matches at 7 bases. Germline CDR1 is GTSNPN and CDR2 is SVGIG (reference sequence). Trimming removed 6 bases from V and 8 bases from J; junction bases left unmatched: 17. The CDR3 spans 15 residues. The whole variable domain, filled in from reference TRBV30 and TRBJ2-3, reads SQTIHQWPATLVQPVGSPLSLECTVEGTSNPNLYWYRQAAGRGLQLLFYSVGIGQISSEVPQNLSASRPQDRQFILSSKKLLLSDSGFYLCACPQGTPVGGTQYFGPGTRLTVL.

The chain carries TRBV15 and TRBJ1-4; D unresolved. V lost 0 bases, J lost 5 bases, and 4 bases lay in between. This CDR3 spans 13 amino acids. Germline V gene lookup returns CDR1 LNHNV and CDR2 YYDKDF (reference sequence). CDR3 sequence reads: CATSRDMNEKLFF. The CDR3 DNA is TGTGCCACCAGCAGAGATATGAATGAAAAACTGTTTTTT.

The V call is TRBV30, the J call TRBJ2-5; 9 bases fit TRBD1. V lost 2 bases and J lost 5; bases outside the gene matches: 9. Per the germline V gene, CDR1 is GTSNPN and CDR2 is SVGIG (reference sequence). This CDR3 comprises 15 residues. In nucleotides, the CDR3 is TGTGCCTGGAGTCCGCCCGGGACAGGGAATGAGACCCAGTACTTC. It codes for CAWSPPGTGNETQYF.

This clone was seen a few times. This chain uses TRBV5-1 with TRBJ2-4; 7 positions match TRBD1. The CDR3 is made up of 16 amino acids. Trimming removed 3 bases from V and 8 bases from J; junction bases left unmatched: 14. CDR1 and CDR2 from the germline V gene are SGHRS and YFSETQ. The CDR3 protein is CASSSQGDRSLDIQYF. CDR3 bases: TGCGCCAGCAGCTCCCAGGGGGACAGATCTTTGGACATTCAGTACTTC.

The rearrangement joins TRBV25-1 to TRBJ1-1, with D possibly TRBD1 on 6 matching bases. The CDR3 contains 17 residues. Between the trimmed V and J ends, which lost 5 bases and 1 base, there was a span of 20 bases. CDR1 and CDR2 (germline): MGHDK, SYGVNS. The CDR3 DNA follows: TGTGCCAGCAGTACCCAGGGGATCAGGACACCGAACACTGAAGCTTTCTTT. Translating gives CASSTQGIRTPNTEAFF.

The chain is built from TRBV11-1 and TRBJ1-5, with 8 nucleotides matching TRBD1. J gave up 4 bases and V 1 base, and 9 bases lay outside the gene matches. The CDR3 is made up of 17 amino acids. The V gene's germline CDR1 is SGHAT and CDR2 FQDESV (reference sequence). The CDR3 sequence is CASSLGGGTGENQPQHF. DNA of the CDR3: TGTGCCAGCAGCTTAGGCGGAGGGACAGGAGAGAATCAGCCCCAGCATTTT.

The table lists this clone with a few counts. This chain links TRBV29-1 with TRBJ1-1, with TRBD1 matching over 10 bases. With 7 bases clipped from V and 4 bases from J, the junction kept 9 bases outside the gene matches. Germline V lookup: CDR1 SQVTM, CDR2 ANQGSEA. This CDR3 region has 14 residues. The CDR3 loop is CSAHLRTGGTEAFF. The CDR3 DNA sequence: TGCAGCGCGCACTTACGGACAGGGGGCACTGAAGCTTTCTTT.

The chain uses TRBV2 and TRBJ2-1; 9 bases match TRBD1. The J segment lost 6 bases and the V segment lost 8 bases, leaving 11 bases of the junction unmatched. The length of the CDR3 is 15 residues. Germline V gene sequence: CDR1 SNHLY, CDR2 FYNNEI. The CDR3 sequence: CASDPQGAISNEQFF. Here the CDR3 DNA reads TGTGCCAGCGATCCACAGGGGGCAATATCCAATGAGCAGTTCTTC. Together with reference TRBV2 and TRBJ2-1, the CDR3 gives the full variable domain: EPEVTQTPSHQVTQMGQEVILRCVPISNHLYFYWYRQILGQKVEFLVSFYNNEISEKSEIFDDQFSVERPDGSNFTLKIRSTKLEDSAMYFCASDPQGAISNEQFFGPGTRLTVL.

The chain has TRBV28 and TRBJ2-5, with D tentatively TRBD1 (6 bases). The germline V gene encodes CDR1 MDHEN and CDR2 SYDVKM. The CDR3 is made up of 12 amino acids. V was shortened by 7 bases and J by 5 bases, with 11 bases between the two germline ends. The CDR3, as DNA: TGTGCCAGCACGGGACAAGGGGAGACCCAGTACTTC. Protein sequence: CASTGQGETQYF.